A selection of T cell receptor beta chains follows, all from one sample in a study of cytomegalovirus exposure and HLA in healthy donors. Profiled with immunoSEQ multiplex PCR; TCRdb holds only in-frame clones, not every one. Here the sample spans 100,000 to 150,000 clones, around four fifths being singletons. Sequencing input: PBMCs. All receptors derive from a woman between 40 and 55 years old in good health and CMV-seronegative. Each CDR3 is given with its conserved first and last residue. A D gene is named only where the DNA matches it firmly. The listing skips clone size in some rows; elsewhere it reads once, few, many or a size class.

J gene	clone size	D gene	V gene	CDR3 DNA	CDR3 protein
TRBJ2-7	-	TRBD1	TRBV7-2	TGTGCCAGCAGCCTCCAACAGGGGGTATCCTACGAGCAGTACTTC	CASSLQQGVSYEQYF
TRBJ2-7	few	TRBD1	TRBV7-2	TGTGCCAGCAGCTTGAACAGGGGGATGACCTACGAGCAGTACTTC	CASSLNRGMTYEQYF
TRBJ1-4	few	-	TRBV29-1	TGCAGCGTTCCTCTACGGACTAGGAATGAAAAACTGTTTTTT	CSVPLRTRNEKLFF
TRBJ2-2	once	TRBD1	TRBV5-4	TGTGCCAGCAGCGCGGGGACAGGGGGAGACACCGGGGAGCTGTTTTTT	CASSAGTGGDTGELFF
TRBJ1-2	-	-	TRBV5-4	TGTGCCAGCAGACTAGGAGAGACTAATGGCTACACCTTC	CASRLGETNGYTF
TRBJ1-6	-	TRBD1	TRBV28	TGTGCCAGCAGTCCCGGACAGGGGGCCGATTCACCCCTCCACTTT	CASSPGQGADSPLHF
TRBJ2-5	-	TRBD1	TRBV18	TGTGCCAGCTCACCAACGGATTTTGGGACAGGGAAAAAGACCCAGTACTTC	CASSPTDFGTGKKTQYF
TRBJ1-1	-	-	TRBV6-5	TGTGCCAGCAGTTCCTATTTGAACACTGAAGCTTTCTTT	CASSSYLNTEAFF
TRBJ2-5	-	TRBD1	TRBV29-1	TGCGGCCACCCACAGGGGGCTGGAAGTGGGACCCAGTACTTC	CGHPQGAGSGTQYF
TRBJ1-6	-	-	TRBV28	TGTGCCAGCAGGGGCTTTTCCTATAATTCACCCCTCCACTTT	CASRGFSYNSPLHF
TRBJ2-1	-	TRBD1	TRBV6-1	TGTGCCAGCAGAGTTTGGGACAGTTACAATGAGCAGTTCTTC	CASRVWDSYNEQFF
TRBJ2-1	once	TRBD2	TRBV2	TGTGCCAGCAGTTCCGCAGCGGGAGACATTAATGAGCAGTTCTTC	CASSSAAGDINEQFF